The clone carrying this T cell receptor (beta chain) has only a few counts. Its antigen remains unknown. Looked up from germline, CDR1 is SGHVS and CDR2 is FQNEAQ. The germline V and J ends were trimmed by 5 bases and 3 bases, with 11 bases remaining between them. The CDR3 totals 14 residues. This entry belongs to a study of radiotherapy plus CTLA-4 blockade in lung cancer. Looking at the study overall: Patients showed objective responses in roughly 19% of cases and disease control in 30% to 40%. Study-wide results and limits: After radiotherapy and ipilimumab, tumor-derived clones expanded in peripheral blood.

Here immunoSEQ multiplex PCR was the method, and the copy in TCRdb shows in-frame clones only, minus some. The table includes approximately 110,000 clones, about 80% detected once. The receptor was isolated from a human donor with non-small cell lung cancer that progressed on radiotherapy plus ipilimumab. Some clones in this sample may be carry-over from other donors' samples. The material sequenced was peripheral blood, taken from a patient treated with radiotherapy plus ipilimumab. V is TRBV7-8 and J is TRBJ1-5, with D hard to call. The CDR3 region is CASSDRRINQPQHF. The CDR3 nucleotides are TGTGCCAGCAGCGATCGACGGATCAATCAGCCCCAGCATTTT.